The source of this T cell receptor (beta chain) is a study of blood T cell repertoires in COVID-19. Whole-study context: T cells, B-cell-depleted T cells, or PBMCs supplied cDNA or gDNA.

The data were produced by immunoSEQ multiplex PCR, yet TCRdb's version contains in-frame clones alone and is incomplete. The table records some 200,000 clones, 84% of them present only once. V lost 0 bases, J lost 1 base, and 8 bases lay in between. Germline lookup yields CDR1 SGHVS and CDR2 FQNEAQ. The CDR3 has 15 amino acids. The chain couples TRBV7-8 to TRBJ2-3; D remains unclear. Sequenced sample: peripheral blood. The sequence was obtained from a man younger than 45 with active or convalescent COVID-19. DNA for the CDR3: TGTGCCAGCAGCTTAGCGATTAGTGGCACAGATACGCAGTATTTT. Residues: CASSLAISGTDTQYF.